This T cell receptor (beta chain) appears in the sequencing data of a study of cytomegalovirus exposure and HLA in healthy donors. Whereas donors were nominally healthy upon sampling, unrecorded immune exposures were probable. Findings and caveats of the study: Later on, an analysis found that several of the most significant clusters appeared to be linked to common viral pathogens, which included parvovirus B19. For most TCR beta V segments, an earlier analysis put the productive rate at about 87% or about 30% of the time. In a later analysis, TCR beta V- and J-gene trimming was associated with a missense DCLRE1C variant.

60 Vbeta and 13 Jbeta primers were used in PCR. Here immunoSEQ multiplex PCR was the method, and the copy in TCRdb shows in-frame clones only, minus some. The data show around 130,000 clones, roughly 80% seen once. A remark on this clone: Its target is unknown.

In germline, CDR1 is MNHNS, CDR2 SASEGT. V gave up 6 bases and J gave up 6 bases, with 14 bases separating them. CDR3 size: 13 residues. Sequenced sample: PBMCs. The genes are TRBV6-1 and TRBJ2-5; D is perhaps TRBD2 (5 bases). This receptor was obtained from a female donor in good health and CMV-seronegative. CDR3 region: CASSLTREKTQYF. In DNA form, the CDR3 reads TGTGCCAGCAGCCTCACTAGGGAAAAGACCCAGTACTTC.